The clone carrying this TCR beta chain was counted at least ten times. Its target is not known. TCRdb re-analysed the reads in MiXCR, keeping a single row per CDR3 protein. Of approximately 470,000 distinct CDR3 sequences listed, 42% were seen once; the top ten hold around 44%. This sample was taken from a study of T cell repertoires in cytomegalovirus infection. At the level of the study: Recently identified HLA-C-restricted CMV epitopes were used, and well-studied HLA-B-restricted CMV epitopes were used as well. TCR beta signatures that were public indicated CMV infection and matching HLA type. Overall study findings and caveats: Ex vivo, HLA-C-restricted CMV-specific TCR beta clonotypes prevailed over the rest of the response. CMV carriers having the relevant HLA were flagged by cumulative public TCR beta family frequency.

The V gene's germline CDR1 is SGHTA and CDR2 FQGNSA. The CDR3 is 15 residues long. V was trimmed by 3 bases and J by 2 bases, leaving 14 bases between them. The sample here was cultured PBMCs, taken from culture after CMV antigen stimulation. This chain uses TRBV7-2 with TRBJ2-7, with D possibly TRBD2 on 6 matching bases. The sequence came from a human donor in good health (CMV status not recorded). Some clones in this sample may be carry-over from other donors' samples. The CDR3 DNA sequence: TGTGCCAGCAGCTTTGCGCGGGGCGGGGCCTACGAGCAGTACTTC. Its protein product is CASSFARGGAYEQYF.